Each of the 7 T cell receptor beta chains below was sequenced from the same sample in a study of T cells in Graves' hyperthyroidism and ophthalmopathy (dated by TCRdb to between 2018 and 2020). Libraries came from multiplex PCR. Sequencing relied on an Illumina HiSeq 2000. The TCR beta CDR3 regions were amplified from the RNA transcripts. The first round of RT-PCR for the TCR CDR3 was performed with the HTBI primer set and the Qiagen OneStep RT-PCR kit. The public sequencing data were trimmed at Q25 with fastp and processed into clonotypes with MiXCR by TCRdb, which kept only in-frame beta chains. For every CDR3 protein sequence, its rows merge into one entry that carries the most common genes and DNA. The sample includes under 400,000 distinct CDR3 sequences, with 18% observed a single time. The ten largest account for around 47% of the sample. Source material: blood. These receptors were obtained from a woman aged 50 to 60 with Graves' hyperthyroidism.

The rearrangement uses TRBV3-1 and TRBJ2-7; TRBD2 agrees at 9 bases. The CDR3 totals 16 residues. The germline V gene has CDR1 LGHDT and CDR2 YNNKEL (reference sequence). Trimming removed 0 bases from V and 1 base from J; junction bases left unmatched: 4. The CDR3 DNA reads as TGTGCCAGCAGCCAAGATATCCTAGCGGGGTCCTACGAGCAGTACTTC. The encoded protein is CASSQDILAGSYEQYF.

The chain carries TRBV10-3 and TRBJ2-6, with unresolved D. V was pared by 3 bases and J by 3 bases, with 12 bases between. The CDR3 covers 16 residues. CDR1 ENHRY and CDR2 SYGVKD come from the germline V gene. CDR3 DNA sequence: TGTGCCATCAGTGACATGAAGACGGGTGGGGCCAACGTCCTGACTTTC. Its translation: CAISDMKTGGANVLTF.

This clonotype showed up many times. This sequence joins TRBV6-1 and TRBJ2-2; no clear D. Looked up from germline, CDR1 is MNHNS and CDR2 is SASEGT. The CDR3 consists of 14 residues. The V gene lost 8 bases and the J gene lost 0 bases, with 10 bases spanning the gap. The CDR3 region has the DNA TGTGCCAGCGACTTTCTATCGAACACCGGGGAGCTGTTTTTT. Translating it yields CASDFLSNTGELFF.

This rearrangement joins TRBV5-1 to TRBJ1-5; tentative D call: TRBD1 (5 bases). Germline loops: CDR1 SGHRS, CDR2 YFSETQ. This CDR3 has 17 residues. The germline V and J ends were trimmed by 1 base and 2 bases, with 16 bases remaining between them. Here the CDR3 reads CASSLNPAGYGNQPQHF. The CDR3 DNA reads TGCGCCAGCAGCTTGAACCCGGCAGGGTACGGCAATCAGCCCCAGCATTTT.

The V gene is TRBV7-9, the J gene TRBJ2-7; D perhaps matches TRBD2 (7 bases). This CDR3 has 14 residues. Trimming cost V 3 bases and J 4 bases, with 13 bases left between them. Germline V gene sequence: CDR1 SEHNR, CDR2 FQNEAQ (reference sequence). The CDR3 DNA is TGTGCCAGCAGCTTTTGGGGGGGGGCTTACGAGCAGTACTTC. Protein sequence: CASSFWGGAYEQYF.

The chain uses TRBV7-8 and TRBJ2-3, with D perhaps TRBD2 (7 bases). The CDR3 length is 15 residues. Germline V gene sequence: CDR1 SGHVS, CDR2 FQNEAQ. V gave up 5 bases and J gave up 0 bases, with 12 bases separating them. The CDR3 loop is CASSRPGGSTDTQYF. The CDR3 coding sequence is TGTGCCAGCAGCCGCCCGGGGGGCAGCACAGATACGCAGTATTTT.

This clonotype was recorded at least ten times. The CDR3 region has the DNA TGTGCCAGCAGCCCCGGGGGGCAGTACGAGCAGTACTTC. Encoded protein: CASSPGGQYEQYF. The gene calls are TRBV11-2 and TRBJ2-7; D possibly corresponds to TRBD2 (7 bases). The germline V gene encodes CDR1 SGHAT and CDR2 FQNNGV. V lost 5 bases, J lost 4 bases, and 12 bases lay in between. CDR3 length: 13 residues. Looking up the rest from reference TRBV11-2 and TRBJ2-7 gives the full variable domain: EAGVAQSPRYKIIEKRQSVAFWCNPISGHATLYWYQQILGQGPKLLIQFQNNGVVDDSQLPKDRFSAERLKGVDSTLKIQPAKLEDSAVYLCASSPGGQYEQYFGPGTRLTVT.